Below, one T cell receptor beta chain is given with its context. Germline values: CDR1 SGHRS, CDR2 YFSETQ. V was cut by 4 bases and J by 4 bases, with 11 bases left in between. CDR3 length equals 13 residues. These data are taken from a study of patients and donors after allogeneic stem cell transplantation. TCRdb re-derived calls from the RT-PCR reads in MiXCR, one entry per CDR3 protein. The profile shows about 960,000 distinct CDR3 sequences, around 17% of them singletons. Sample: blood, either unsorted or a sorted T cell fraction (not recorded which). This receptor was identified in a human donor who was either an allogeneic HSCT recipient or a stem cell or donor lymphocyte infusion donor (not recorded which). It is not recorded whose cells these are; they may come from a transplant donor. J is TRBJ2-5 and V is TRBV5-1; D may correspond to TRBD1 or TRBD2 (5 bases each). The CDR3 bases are TGCGCCAGCAGCCGGGGCTACCTAGAGACCCAGTACTTC. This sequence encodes CASSRGYLETQYF.